The 13 T cell receptor beta chains below come from one sample, sequenced in a study of T cell changes during pregnancy in multiple sclerosis. Clones were sequenced by immunoSEQ multiplex PCR, and TCRdb holds only the in-frame ones, with some missing. The sample holds tens of thousands of clones, roughly 92% seen once. Sequenced material: peripheral blood, taken in the second trimester of pregnancy. These receptors were obtained from a female donor with multiple sclerosis, enrolled in a pregnancy study.

V and J are TRBV27 and TRBJ2-3; D perhaps matches TRBD2 (5 bases). CDR1 and CDR2 from the germline V gene are MNHEY and SMNVEV (reference sequence). The CDR3 extends over 16 amino acids. The V end lost 3 bases, the J end lost 0 bases, and 13 bases lay between the germline ends. The CDR3, as DNA: TGTGCCAGCAGTTTTCACCTAGCAGCTAGCACAGATACGCAGTATTTT. Translation: CASSFHLAASTDTQYF.

V usage is TRBV6-5 and J usage is TRBJ1-1; perhaps TRBD1 as D (5 bases). The CDR3 has 16 amino acids. Trimming cost V 0 bases and J 0 bases, with 11 bases left between them. CDR1 MNHEY and CDR2 SVGAGI come from the germline V gene. CDR3 coding DNA: TGTGCCAGCAGTTACTCCGCGGGACTCCTGAACACTGAAGCTTTCTTT. Amino acids: CASSYSAGLLNTEAFF.

V is TRBV30 and J is TRBJ1-1, with D maybe TRBD1 (6 bases). The CDR3 has 16 amino acids. V was pared by 0 bases and J by 0 bases, with 14 bases between. From germline, CDR1 is GTSNPN and CDR2 SVGIG (reference sequence). For the CDR3, the DNA is TGTGCCTGGAGTGTACCCTTGGACAGACTGAACACTGAAGCTTTCTTT. Protein sequence: CAWSVPLDRLNTEAFF.

The chain is built from TRBV11-1 and TRBJ2-5, with 11 bases fitting TRBD2. After removal of 8 bases from V and 6 bases from J, the junction contained 5 bases not matched to a gene. Per the germline V gene, CDR1 is SGHAT and CDR2 is FQDESV (reference sequence). The CDR3 has 13 amino acids. The CDR3 DNA follows: TGTGCCAGCCAAACTAGCGGGAGTAAGACCCAGTACTTC. It encodes CASQTSGSKTQYF.

This clone was seen once. V gene TRBV6-5 combines with J gene TRBJ2-7; tentatively, D is TRBD1 (5 bases). This CDR3 is built from 15 residues. Germline V CDR1 and CDR2: MNHEY, SVGAGI. The V end lost 0 bases, the J end lost 13 bases, and 22 bases lay between the germline ends. CDR3 bases: TGTGCCAGCAGTTACTCGTTTCGGACACTAAGGATCCAATACTTC. Encoded protein: CASSYSFRTLRIQYF.

The chain uses TRBV2 and TRBJ1-1; 8 bases are shared with TRBD1. V shed 8 bases, J shed 6 bases, and the junction held 8 bases outside the gene matches. This CDR3 comprises 13 residues. Germline V gene data show CDR1 as SNHLY and CDR2 as FYNNEI. The CDR3 reads CASGWQGAAEAFF. The CDR3, as DNA: TGTGCCAGCGGGTGGCAGGGGGCCGCTGAAGCTTTCTTT.

This sequence joins TRBV27 and TRBJ1-2; 8 bases map to TRBD1. The CDR3 spans 15 residues. Losses at the gene ends were 5 bases for V and 4 bases for J; bases not matched to a gene: 9. Looked up from germline, CDR1 is MNHEY and CDR2 is SMNVEV (reference sequence). CDR3 amino acids: CASSPQGQATYGYTF. The DNA of the CDR3 is TGTGCCAGCAGTCCGCAGGGACAGGCAACCTATGGCTACACCTTC.

This sequence joins TRBV4-1 and TRBJ1-5; D not resolved. This CDR3 region has 15 residues. The V gene lost 1 base and the J gene lost 0 bases, with 7 bases spanning the gap. Germline loops: CDR1 MGHRA, CDR2 YSYEKL. This chain's CDR3 is CASSQGGNSNQPQHF. In DNA form, the CDR3 reads TGCGCCAGCAGCCAAGGAGGGAATAGCAATCAGCCCCAGCATTTT.

The V and J genes are TRBV27 and TRBJ2-1; possibly TRBD2 for D (6 bases). Trimming took 6 bases from V and 3 from J, leaving 12 bases between them. CDR1 and CDR2 (germline): MNHEY, SMNVEV (reference sequence). The CDR3 length is 14 residues. The CDR3 nucleotides are TGTGCCAGCAGATTCTCCGGGGGCTACAATGAGCAGTTCTTC. Translating gives CASRFSGGYNEQFF.

The gene calls are TRBV28 and TRBJ2-7; the D gene is possibly TRBD2 (6 bases). The CDR3 covers 12 residues. Germline CDR1 is MDHEN and CDR2 is SYDVKM. Trimming stripped 3 bases from V and 7 bases from J, with 10 bases between. The CDR3 DNA reads TGTGCCAGCAGTTTTGGAGGGTTTGAGCAGTACTTC. This gives the protein CASSFGGFEQYF.

The chain uses TRBV4-1 and TRBJ2-1; 7 nucleotides align to TRBD2. Trimming took 0 bases from V and 8 from J; bases not matched to a gene: 7. Germline CDR1 reads MGHRA; CDR2 reads YSYEKL. The CDR3 is 15 residues long. The CDR3 loop is CASSQDLSSGDEQFF. The DNA of the CDR3 is TGCGCCAGCAGCCAAGATCTATCCAGCGGGGATGAGCAGTTCTTC.

This chain uses TRBV2 with TRBJ2-1; 7 nucleotides match TRBD1. CDR3 length: 17 residues. Germline CDR1 and CDR2: SNHLY and FYNNEI. V shed 3 bases and J 4 bases; nucleotides not matched to a gene: 12. The CDR3 region is CASSETARAGGYNEQFF. Here the CDR3 DNA reads TGTGCCAGCAGTGAGACGGCTCGGGCAGGGGGTTACAATGAGCAGTTCTTC.

The V call is TRBV10-3, the J call TRBJ2-1, with TRBD2 matching 9 bases. The CDR3 covers 12 residues. Per the germline V gene, CDR1 is ENHRY and CDR2 is SYGVKD. Germline trimming cut 5 bases from V and 8 bases from J; bases unmatched to any gene: 1. CDR3 nucleotide sequence: TGTGCCATCAGTTGGACTAGCGATGAGCAGTTCTTC. Its translation: CAISWTSDEQFF.